The TCR beta chain under discussion was sequenced for a study of long-term antiretroviral therapy in people with HIV. Sequencing relied on immunoSEQ assay v3.0, run at survey level. Per-sample targets for sequencing were 40,000-50,000 T-cell genomes. TCRdb's table, derived via immunoSEQ multiplex PCR, lists solely in-frame clones and lacks some. The sample has roughly 34,000 clones; nearly 95% are singletons. To note about this clone: What it binds is not known.

Germline V gene data show CDR1 as SGDLS and CDR2 as YYNGEE. Between the trimmed V and J ends, which lost 0 bases and 7 bases, there was a span of 14 bases. The CDR3 totals 14 residues. Study findings and constraints: Controls exceeded HIV repertoires in CDR3 length range. ART adherence, viral resistance and therapy changes went unrecorded.

The sequence was obtained from a woman in her forties or fifties with HIV. This chain links TRBV9 with TRBJ2-7; D is perhaps TRBD1 (5 bases). The source material was unsorted PBMCs, sampled around 5 years after starting antiretroviral therapy. In nucleotides, the CDR3 is TGTGCCAGCAGCGTAGGCGACAGACAAGGGGAGCAGTACTTC. It encodes CASSVGDRQGEQYF.